This T cell receptor (beta chain) was observed in a study of cytomegalovirus exposure and HLA in healthy donors. Findings and limits, study-wide: Investigators reported approximately 170 TCR beta chains as tied to cytomegalovirus. In vitro, a few CMV-associated chains proved specific for CMV antigens. The majority of TCR sequences were rare, yet some public TCRs appeared in many donors.

The method was immunoSEQ multiplex PCR; TCRdb's version includes in-frame clones alone and lacks a portion of them. This sample has 250,000 to 400,000 clones, with approximately 88% found just once. CDR1 and CDR2 (germline): SGHRS, YFSETQ. Trimming took off 0 bases at V and 3 bases at J, with 10 bases between the two ends. CDR3 length: 14 residues. The donors were members of the validation cohort, which comprised roughly 120 subjects and was separate from the first cohort of 670 or so subjects. About this clone: What it recognizes is unknown.

This TCR was sampled from a man in his thirties or forties in good health and CMV-seronegative. The sample consisted of PBMCs. The gene calls are TRBV5-1 and TRBJ2-7, with D possibly TRBD1 on 5 matching bases. For the CDR3, the DNA is TGCGCCAGCAGCTTGGATACAGGAAACTACGAGCAGTACTTC. Amino acid sequence: CASSLDTGNYEQYF. The variable domain in full, completed from reference TRBV5-1 and TRBJ2-7, reads KAGVTQTPRYLIKTRGQQVTLSCSPISGHRSVSWYQQTPGQGLQFLFEYFSETQRNKGNFPGRFSGRQFSNSRSEMNVSTLELGDSALYLCASSLDTGNYEQYFGPGTRLTVT.